This passage covers 18 T cell receptor beta chains from one sample sequenced in a study of T-cell reconstitution after alpha-beta-depleted transplantation in children. Using unique molecular identifiers, the investigators prepared the TCRbeta library. TCRdb redid the calling of the PCR reads with MiXCR, one entry per CDR3 protein. The sample records roughly 500,000 distinct CDR3 sequences, around 18% being singletons. The sample was PBMCs from the stem cell graft donor, taken from the stem cell graft. The source of these receptors is a human donor who donated a stem cell graft to a child with acute lymphoblastic leukemia.

This clonotype appeared a single time. The CDR3 DNA follows: TGCAGCGTTGGGGTCGGGGGTCACGTCCGCGAGCAGTACTTC. Amino acid sequence: CSVGVGGHVREQYF. The rearrangement uses TRBV29-1 and TRBJ2-7, with D perhaps TRBD2 (6 bases). CDR1 SQVTM and CDR2 ANQGSEA come from the germline V gene. Trimming pared 4 bases from V and 6 bases from J, leaving 19 bases between. This CDR3 is built from 14 residues.

This clonotype was seen a handful of times. The chain is built from TRBV5-1 and TRBJ1-2; D not certain. Germline assignment: CDR1 SGHRS and CDR2 YFSETQ. With 0 bases removed from V and 4 bases from J, the gap between germline ends came to 13 bases. This CDR3 has 15 residues. CDR3 sequence: CASSLDRPETYGYTF. The CDR3 bases are TGCGCCAGCAGCTTGGATCGCCCCGAAACCTATGGCTACACCTTC.

The chain couples TRBV12-3 or TRBV12-4 to TRBJ2-5, with D possibly matching TRBD1 (6 bases). The CDR3 has 16 amino acids. Trimming cost V 1 base and J 4 bases, with 16 bases left between them. DNA for the CDR3: TGTGCCAGCAGTTTAGTCTTGGCAGGGGTGGGAGAGACCCAGTACTTC. This encodes CASSLVLAGVGETQYF.

The CDR3 sequence is CASSYGDRGLSGELFF. The CDR3 DNA sequence: TGTGCCAGCAGTTACGGGGACAGGGGGCTCAGCGGGGAGCTGTTTTTT. The chain recombines TRBV6-5 with TRBJ2-2, with 12 bases matching TRBD1. The CDR3 runs to 16 residues. Unmatched junction bases numbered 5, after V lost 2 bases and J lost 7 bases. Germline loops: CDR1 MNHEY, CDR2 SVGAGI.

This clonotype was seen more than once but under ten times. V and J are TRBV6-1 and TRBJ2-2, with TRBD2 matching 8 bases. The CDR3 length is 14 residues. V shed 10 bases, J shed 4 bases, and the junction held 8 bases outside the gene matches. From germline, CDR1 is MNHNS and CDR2 SASEGT. The chain's CDR3 is CATQRSGSTGELFF. CDR3 DNA sequence: TGTGCCACTCAGCGGAGCGGGAGCACCGGGGAGCTGTTTTTT.

V is TRBV27 and J is TRBJ2-1, with TRBD2 matching 10 bases. Germline CDR1 MNHEY, CDR2 SMNVEV (reference sequence). The ends lost 6 bases at V and 2 bases at J; junction bases unmatched: 7. This CDR3 is 16 amino acids long. Written as DNA, the CDR3 is TGTGCCAGCAGCCCACTACTAGCGGGGCCCTACAATGAGCAGTTCTTC. Translated: CASSPLLAGPYNEQFF.

This chain uses TRBV4-1 with TRBJ1-2; D is possibly TRBD1 (5 bases). V was clipped by 9 bases and J by 6 bases, with 17 bases between them. CDR1 is MGHRA, CDR2 YSYEKL, per germline. CDR3 length: 13 residues. CDR3 amino acids: CASSAQWGHGYTF. The CDR3 DNA follows: TGCGCCAGTTCTGCACAGTGGGGACATGGCTACACCTTC.

This clonotype was seen only a few times. The rearrangement joins TRBV20-1 to TRBJ2-3; 8 bases match TRBD1. Germline V gene sequence: CDR1 DFQATT, CDR2 SNEGSKA (reference sequence). The CDR3 is 14 amino acids. V lost 6 bases, J lost 4 bases, and 9 bases stayed unmatched. CDR3: CSADDRGGPDTQYF. The CDR3 DNA is TGCAGTGCAGACGACAGGGGTGGCCCAGATACGCAGTATTTT.

The rearrangement uses TRBV5-4 and TRBJ1-1, with a weak D call TRBD1 (5 bases). Germline V gives CDR1 SGHNT, CDR2 YYREEE (reference sequence). Trimming took 2 bases from V and 8 from J, leaving 13 bases between them. CDR3 size: 13 residues. CDR3 DNA: TGTGCCAGCAGCTTACCACCGGGACGCGAAGCTTTCTTT. Protein sequence: CASSLPPGREAFF.

There are many counts of this clonotype. V gene TRBV20-1 combines with J gene TRBJ2-3; D is uncertain. V gave up 3 bases and J gave up 1 base, with 14 bases separating them. The CDR3 is 15 amino acids. Germline V gene sequence: CDR1 DFQATT, CDR2 SNEGSKA (reference sequence). This chain's CDR3 is CSARRGWLGTDTQYF. DNA for the CDR3: TGCAGTGCTAGGAGAGGCTGGCTCGGCACAGATACGCAGTATTTT.

This clonotype was counted between two and nine times. The V gene is TRBV27, the J gene TRBJ2-1; 14 bases agree with TRBD2. V lost 5 bases and J lost 8; bases outside the gene matches: 8. The CDR3 runs 16 residues. CDR1 is MNHEY, CDR2 SMNVEV, per germline (reference sequence). The CDR3 nucleotides read TGTGCCAGCAGTGCGGGACTAGCGGGAGCCCTTCATGAGCAGTTCTTC. This encodes CASSAGLAGALHEQFF.

The chain carries TRBV10-3 and TRBJ2-1; 9 bases map to TRBD1. V lost 10 bases to trimming and J lost 1 base; unmatched junction nucleotides: 17. Germline lookup yields CDR1 ENHRY and CDR2 SYGVKD. This CDR3 has 18 amino acids. The CDR3 DNA reads as TGTGCCACCAATCCCGGGACAGGGAACGTTAATTCCTACAATGAGCAGTTCTTC. Its translation: CATNPGTGNVNSYNEQFF.

In its sample, this clonotype was seen a few times. V usage is TRBV20-1 and J usage is TRBJ2-7, with D perhaps TRBD1 or TRBD2 (6 bases each). This CDR3 spans 15 amino acids. Germline V gene data show CDR1 as DFQATT and CDR2 as SNEGSKA (reference sequence). Trimming removed 0 bases from V and 0 bases from J, with 12 bases in between. The CDR3 region has the DNA TGCAGTGCTAGAGATGGAGGGGGTGCCTCCTACGAGCAGTACTTC. Its protein product is CSARDGGGASYEQYF.

This clonotype was picked up a small number of times. The J gene is TRBJ2-7, the V gene TRBV3-1; no clear D. The CDR3 totals 15 residues. Germline loops: CDR1 LGHDT, CDR2 YNNKEL (reference sequence). V was cut by 1 base and J by 3 bases, with 13 bases left in between. CDR3 DNA: TGTGCCAGCAGCCAAGCGTCGGCACCCGTCTACGAGCAGTACTTC. The encoded protein is CASSQASAPVYEQYF.

This clonotype has a handful of counts. The chain is built from TRBV29-1 and TRBJ2-3; 16 nucleotides agree with TRBD2. The germline V gene encodes CDR1 SQVTM and CDR2 ANQGSEA. The junction had 5 bases not matched to a gene; V was cut back by 3 bases and J by 2 bases. The CDR3 contains 17 residues. Written as DNA, the CDR3 is TGCAGCGTTGAGGGACTAGCGGGAGGGTTCCCCACAGATACGCAGTATTTT. It encodes CSVEGLAGGFPTDTQYF.

This clonotype was observed a handful of times. This chain uses TRBV12-3 or TRBV12-4 with TRBJ1-5; D is ambiguous. Between the trimmed V and J ends, which lost 3 bases and 2 bases, there was a span of 20 bases. The CDR3 is 18 residues long. CDR3 in amino acids: CASSFIDPLNRGNQPQHF. CDR3 DNA sequence: TGTGCCAGCAGTTTCATCGATCCCTTGAACAGAGGCAATCAGCCCCAGCATTTT.

The chain is built from TRBV12-3 or TRBV12-4 and TRBJ1-3; perhaps TRBD1 as D (5 bases). The V end was cut by 10 bases, the J end by 0 bases, with 10 bases between. The CDR3 totals 13 residues. CDR3 nucleotides: TGTGCCACCGGGACCCTCTCTGGAAACACCATATATTTT. Its translation is CATGTLSGNTIYF.

In this sample, this clonotype turned up a few times. The V call is TRBV9, the J call TRBJ2-7; tentative D call: TRBD2 (5 bases). V was clipped by 0 bases and J by 3 bases, with 25 bases between them. Germline loops: CDR1 SGDLS, CDR2 YYNGEE. The CDR3 spans 19 residues. This CDR3 reads CASSVGSRAARRGVYEQYF. The CDR3 DNA follows: TGTGCCAGCAGCGTAGGGTCGCGGGCAGCCCGTCGGGGAGTCTACGAGCAGTACTTC.